These 25 T cell receptor beta chains came from one sample sequenced in a study of blood T cell repertoires in COVID-19. TCRdb's table, derived via immunoSEQ multiplex PCR, lists solely in-frame clones and lacks some. The table lists around 300,000 clones, about 90% of them singletons, with less than 6% in the top ten. Sequenced: PBMCs or T cells enriched from blood (not recorded which). These receptors were obtained from a woman aged 25 to 45 who had recovered from COVID-19.

The chain recombines TRBV27 with TRBJ2-2, with a weak D call TRBD2 (5 bases). The CDR3 loop spans 15 amino acids. The V end was cut by 3 bases, the J end by 7 bases, with 15 bases between. Germline V gene lookup returns CDR1 MNHEY and CDR2 SMNVEV (reference sequence). In nucleotides, the CDR3 is TGTGCCAGCAGTTTCCAAGGCTATAGCGACGGGGAGCTGTTTTTT. It encodes CASSFQGYSDGELFF.

The chain carries TRBV9 and TRBJ2-1, with 8 bases identical to TRBD2. J was trimmed by 4 bases and V by 0 bases; bases with no gene match: 6. This CDR3 is 16 amino acids long. CDR1 SGDLS and CDR2 YYNGEE come from the germline V gene. CDR3 in amino acids: CASSVAVPGGYNEQFF. The CDR3, as DNA: TGTGCCAGCAGCGTAGCCGTCCCGGGGGGGTACAATGAGCAGTTCTTC.

This chain links TRBV3-1 (or the pseudogene TRBV3-2) with TRBJ2-5; weak D call: TRBD2 (6 bases). The CDR3 sequence is 18 residues long. Germline CDR1 LGHDT, CDR2 YNNKEL (reference sequence). Deletions cut 0 bases from V and 4 bases from J, with 21 bases between. The CDR3 coding sequence is TGTGCCAGCAGCCAAGATTACCGGGCGGGGCCCGAGGGAGAGACCCAGTACTTC. It encodes CASSQDYRAGPEGETQYF.

As DNA, the CDR3 is TGTGCCAGCAGCGCCGCGGGAGGGACAGAGTATTCACCCCTCCACTTT. This gives the protein CASSAAGGTEYSPLHF. This chain connects TRBV9 to TRBJ1-6; the match to TRBD1 covers 7 bases. CDR1 and CDR2 from the germline V gene are SGDLS and YYNGEE. This CDR3 is 16 amino acids long. V lost 3 bases and J lost 8; bases outside the gene matches: 11.

V usage is TRBV6-5 and J usage is TRBJ2-2, with 9 bases aligning to TRBD1. The V segment lost 6 bases and the J segment 7 bases; nucleotides outside the gene matches: 3. The CDR3 runs 13 residues. Looked up from germline, CDR1 is MNHEY and CDR2 is SVGAGI. The CDR3 DNA reads as TGTGCCAGCAGAAGACAGGGGGACGGGGAGCTGTTTTTT. It yields the protein CASRRQGDGELFF.

The chain recombines TRBV12-3 or TRBV12-4 with TRBJ1-1; 7 bases match TRBD1. The CDR3 spans 11 residues. The V gene end was trimmed by 5 bases and the J gene end by 8 bases; junction bases not matched to a gene: 2. The chain's CDR3 is CASSQTGEAFF. The CDR3 bases are TGTGCCAGCAGTCAGACAGGGGAAGCTTTCTTT.

V usage is TRBV20-1 and J usage is TRBJ1-1; 9 bases align to TRBD1. Germline loops: CDR1 DFQATT, CDR2 SNEGSKA (reference sequence). V lost 3 bases to trimming and J lost 10 bases; unmatched junction nucleotides: 18. The CDR3 loop spans 16 amino acids. CDR3: CSASDPQQGARFGAFF. CDR3 bases: TGCAGTGCTAGTGATCCCCAACAGGGGGCCCGCTTTGGAGCTTTCTTT.

The chain has TRBV3-1 (or the pseudogene TRBV3-2) and TRBJ1-1, with TRBD1 matching 10 bases. The CDR3 runs 14 residues. The V and J ends lost 4 bases and 7 bases, in that order; junction bases with no gene match: 6. The germline CDR1 and CDR2 sequences are LGHDT and YNNKEL (reference sequence). As DNA, the CDR3 is TGTGCCAGCAGCCCCGCGGACAGGGGGAGTGAAGCTTTCTTT. Translating gives CASSPADRGSEAFF.

This chain connects TRBV5-4 to TRBJ2-3; 13 positions agree with TRBD2. Per germline, CDR1 SGHNT and CDR2 YYREEE (reference sequence). The length of the CDR3 is 17 residues. After removal of 4 bases from V and 0 bases from J, the junction contained 5 bases not matched to a gene. The chain's CDR3 is CASSQGLAGISTDTQYF. The CDR3 nucleotides are TGTGCCAGCAGCCAGGGACTAGCGGGGATTAGCACAGATACGCAGTATTTT. The full variable domain, its missing parts supplied by reference TRBV5-4 and TRBJ2-3, is ETGVTQSPTHLIKTRGQQVTLRCSSQSGHNTVSWYQQALGQGPQFIFQYYREEENGRGNFPPRFSGLQFPNYSSELNVNALELDDSALYLCASSQGLAGISTDTQYFGPGTRLTVL.

V is TRBV7-3 and J is TRBJ1-2; TRBD1 matches at 8 bases. In germline, CDR1 is SGHTA, CDR2 FQGTGA. The CDR3 is 16 amino acids. The V and J ends lost 5 bases and 0 bases, in that order; junction bases with no gene match: 8. CDR3 residues: CASSPTGGGANYGYTF. CDR3 sequence (DNA): TGTGCCAGCAGCCCTACAGGGGGGGGCGCTAACTATGGCTACACCTTC.

This clone has a single count. The V gene is TRBV3-1 (or the pseudogene TRBV3-2), the J gene TRBJ1-2; the D is unclear. Trimming pared 2 bases from V and 7 bases from J, leaving 8 bases between. The CDR3 is 12 amino acids. Germline lookup yields CDR1 LGHDT and CDR2 YNNKEL (reference sequence). The DNA of the CDR3 is TGTGCCAGCAGCCAACTGAGGTTTGGCTACACCTTC. Protein: CASSQLRFGYTF.

The gene calls are TRBV10-3 and TRBJ2-7; the match to TRBD1 covers 9 bases. Looked up from germline, CDR1 is ENHRY and CDR2 is SYGVKD. V dropped 4 bases and J dropped 1; count of bases not matched to a gene: 8. The CDR3 covers 16 residues. DNA for the CDR3: TGTGCCATCAGTGGGGGGCCGGGACAGGGATCCTACGAGCAGTACTTC. Encoded protein: CAISGGPGQGSYEQYF.

The chain employs TRBV7-2 and TRBJ1-1; D is unclear. V gave up 4 bases and J gave up 3 bases, with 12 bases separating them. Germline assignment: CDR1 SGHTA and CDR2 FQGNSA. The CDR3 spans 14 residues. CDR3 sequence: CASSSRAGYTEAFF. The CDR3 DNA follows: TGTGCCAGCAGCTCCCGGGCGGGTTACACTGAAGCTTTCTTT.

The rearrangement joins TRBV2 to TRBJ2-5; 16 bases are a match to TRBD2. Germline V CDR1 and CDR2: SNHLY, FYNNEI. The ends lost 7 bases at V and 5 bases at J; junction bases unmatched: 7. The CDR3 covers 16 residues. CDR3 nucleotides: TGTGCCAGCACCGGGACTAGCGGGGGGGCGGTGGAGACCCAGTACTTC. Amino acids: CASTGTSGGAVETQYF.

The gene calls are TRBV5-1 and TRBJ1-1, with D possibly matching TRBD1 (6 bases). The CDR3 has 15 amino acids. Germline assignment: CDR1 SGHRS and CDR2 YFSETQ. The V and J ends lost 2 bases and 8 bases respectively, with 19 bases between them. CDR3 DNA: TGCGCCAGCAGCTTATTCAACAGGGACCTTGAGGAAGCTTTCTTT. Residues: CASSLFNRDLEEAFF.

J is TRBJ1-2 and V is TRBV19; the D is unclear. Germline V gives CDR1 LNHDA, CDR2 SQIVND (reference sequence). CDR3 length: 14 residues. The ends were cut back, 4 bases at V and 1 base at J, with 10 bases in the middle. This CDR3 reads CASSRPGLNYGYTF. CDR3 sequence (DNA): TGTGCCAGTAGTAGACCCGGACTTAACTATGGCTACACCTTC.

V and J are TRBV4-2 and TRBJ1-1; TRBD1 agrees at 8 bases. The V gene's germline CDR1 is LGHNA and CDR2 YNFKEQ. The junction had 1 base not matched to a gene; V was cut back by 1 base and J by 0 bases. The CDR3 loop spans 15 amino acids. This CDR3 reads CASSQGTGLNTEAFF. The CDR3 nucleotides read TGTGCCAGCAGCCAAGGGACAGGGCTGAACACTGAAGCTTTCTTT.

The chain employs TRBV5-1 and TRBJ2-7; 8 nucleotides agree with TRBD2. CDR3 size: 14 residues. Per germline, CDR1 SGHRS and CDR2 YFSETQ. V lost 3 bases and J lost 5; bases outside the gene matches: 7. In nucleotides, the CDR3 is TGCGCCAGCAGCTGGGGACTAGGGACGGACGAGCAGTACTTC. Its protein product is CASSWGLGTDEQYF. The full variable domain, rest sourced from reference TRBV5-1 and TRBJ2-7, is KAGVTQTPRYLIKTRGQQVTLSCSPISGHRSVSWYQQTPGQGLQFLFEYFSETQRNKGNFPGRFSGRQFSNSRSEMNVSTLELGDSALYLCASSWGLGTDEQYFGPGTRLTVT.

The chain employs TRBV12-3 or TRBV12-4 and TRBJ2-4; possibly TRBD2 for D (5 bases). This CDR3 spans 13 amino acids. Trimming cost V 5 bases and J 11 bases, with 16 bases left between them. The CDR3 DNA is TGTGCCAGCAGTCAAACGGGAAGTTCGGTTCAGTACTTC. Encoded protein: CASSQTGSSVQYF.

V gene TRBV5-1 combines with J gene TRBJ2-7; tentatively, D is TRBD1 (6 bases). CDR1 and CDR2 from the germline V gene are SGHRS and YFSETQ. Trimming removed 0 bases from V and 1 base from J, with 8 bases in between. The CDR3 is made up of 14 amino acids. CDR3 protein: CASSLGGHSYEQYF. The CDR3 DNA sequence: TGCGCCAGCAGCTTGGGGGGACATTCCTACGAGCAGTACTTC. Based on the CDR3 plus reference TRBV5-1 and TRBJ2-7, the full variable domain is KAGVTQTPRYLIKTRGQQVTLSCSPISGHRSVSWYQQTPGQGLQFLFEYFSETQRNKGNFPGRFSGRQFSNSRSEMNVSTLELGDSALYLCASSLGGHSYEQYFGPGTRLTVT.

The chain carries TRBV18 and TRBJ1-1; 7 bases fit TRBD1. J lost 4 bases, V lost 3 bases, and 5 bases had no gene match. This CDR3 spans 14 amino acids. CDR1 KGHSH and CDR2 LQKENI come from the germline V gene. The CDR3 here is CASSPDRESTEAFF. DNA for the CDR3: TGTGCCAGCTCACCCGACAGGGAGAGCACTGAAGCTTTCTTT.

This chain connects TRBV7-9 to TRBJ1-2; D gene unclear. V shed 1 base and J shed 0 bases, with 9 bases lying between them. From germline, CDR1 is SEHNR and CDR2 FQNEAQ (reference sequence). The CDR3 length is 15 residues. CDR3 bases: TGTGCCAGCAGCTTAGTCCAGAAAGCTAACTATGGCTACACCTTC. Translation gives CASSLVQKANYGYTF.

The chain couples TRBV4-3 to TRBJ2-1, with a possible D match to TRBD2 (7 bases). This CDR3 is 13 amino acids long. CDR1 and CDR2 from the germline V gene are LGHNA and YSLEER. V dropped 6 bases and J dropped 10 bases, with 16 bases sitting between them. The CDR3 sequence: CASSRQEGGEQFF. The CDR3 nucleotides read TGCGCCAGCAGTCGTCAGGAGGGGGGGGAGCAGTTCTTC.

The J gene is TRBJ2-5, the V gene TRBV24-1; tentatively, D is TRBD1 (5 bases). This CDR3 region has 16 residues. CDR1 is KGHDR and CDR2 is SFDVKD in the germline V gene. V lost 3 bases and J lost 0, with 13 bases in between. CDR3 protein: CATSDRDSFNQETQYF. In nucleotides, the CDR3 is TGTGCCACCAGTGATAGAGACAGCTTTAACCAAGAGACCCAGTACTTC.

The chain recombines TRBV9 with TRBJ1-1; 7 nucleotides align to TRBD1. Trimming removed 3 bases from V and 4 bases from J; junction bases left unmatched: 6. Looked up from germline, CDR1 is SGDLS and CDR2 is YYNGEE. This CDR3 is built from 14 residues. The CDR3 region has the DNA TGTGCCAGCAGCGCGACAGGGACTGGCACTGAAGCTTTCTTT. Translation: CASSATGTGTEAFF. The variable domain in full, with the rest retrieved from reference TRBV9 and TRBJ1-1, is DSGVTQTPKHLITATGQRVTLRCSPRSGDLSVYWYQQSLDQGLQFLIQYYNGEERAKGNILERFSAQQFPDLHSELNLSSLELGDSALYFCASSATGTGTEAFFGQGTRLTVV.